The present T cell receptor (beta chain) was sequenced within a study of blood T cell repertoires in COVID-19 (dated by TCRdb to 2020 to 2021). Background for the entire study: Collaborator samples came from the United States, Italy and Spain and covered acute and convalescent phases of COVID-19. The prospective study material was composed of cDNA or gDNA derived from T cells, B-cell-depleted T cells, or PBMCs. The dataset comprised deeply sampled blood TCRbeta repertoires from subjects exposed to, actively infected with, or recovered from COVID-19. The repertoires were released in a freely available public database intended as a resource for research on the immune response to SARS-CoV-2. The samples were drawn from two sources: the first 160 participants of the ongoing ImmuneRACE study, and over 1,000 subjects contributed by 6 global collaborators. Nearly every sample came with metadata listing a de-identified subject ID, COVID-19 status, age in years and sex. Where available, HLA class I and class II types were obtained from metadata supplied by the sample provider rather than from assay-based typing.

At one collaborating source in Seattle, patients were enrolled during active infection and were followed longitudinally through the course of disease. The collaborating institutions used their own protocols to collect whole blood in K2EDTA tubes. For TCRbeta analysis, collaborator samples were shipped as frozen whole blood, as isolated PBMCs, or as DNA extracted from either sample type. Here is what the overall study found, with its caveats: The quantity of clinical and demographic metadata differed by source and by participant and was supplied without curation.

Inclusive of the bounding cysteine and phenylalanine, the CDR3 is 15 residues long. Just the 45-base CDR3 DNA is kept, in frame starting at base 1. TCRbeta CDR3 regions were amplified from genomic DNA by means of the immunoSEQ Assay, a bias-controlled multiplex PCR. For the original study's pipeline: The number of nucleated cells in each sample was estimated from the amplification of reference gene primers within the assay. To quantify the absolute abundance of each unique TCRbeta CDR3 rearrangement, sequence reads were collapsed and filtered. Productive Simpson clonality was computed per sample as the square root of Simpson's diversity index over productive rearrangements. TCRdb carries this immuneACCESS record with in-frame sequences only. Its versions omit some clonotypes, under half of them owing to an unresolved V gene in the studies checked, with the rest unexplained. V and J calls and clone size are copied from that table; D and trimming were computed from the DNA. In all, the sample holds around 300,000 clones, and 85% to 90% of those were seen once. 2.5% to 3.5% of the sample is in the top ten clones.

On this clone itself: No cognate antigen has been identified for it. No base quality values were provided; no much bigger clone lies one nucleotide off.

Source material: peripheral blood. The chain is made from TRBV21-1 and TRBJ1-1; the listed D gene, TRBD1, was not tested against the DNA. TRBV21-1 is labeled a pseudogene. This receptor was identified in a woman aged 25 to 39 with COVID-19, enrolled during active disease. The CDR3 reads CASSRTGTANTEAFF. The DNA sequence follows: TGTGCCAGCAGCAGGACCGGGACAGCGAACACTGAAGCTTTCTTT.